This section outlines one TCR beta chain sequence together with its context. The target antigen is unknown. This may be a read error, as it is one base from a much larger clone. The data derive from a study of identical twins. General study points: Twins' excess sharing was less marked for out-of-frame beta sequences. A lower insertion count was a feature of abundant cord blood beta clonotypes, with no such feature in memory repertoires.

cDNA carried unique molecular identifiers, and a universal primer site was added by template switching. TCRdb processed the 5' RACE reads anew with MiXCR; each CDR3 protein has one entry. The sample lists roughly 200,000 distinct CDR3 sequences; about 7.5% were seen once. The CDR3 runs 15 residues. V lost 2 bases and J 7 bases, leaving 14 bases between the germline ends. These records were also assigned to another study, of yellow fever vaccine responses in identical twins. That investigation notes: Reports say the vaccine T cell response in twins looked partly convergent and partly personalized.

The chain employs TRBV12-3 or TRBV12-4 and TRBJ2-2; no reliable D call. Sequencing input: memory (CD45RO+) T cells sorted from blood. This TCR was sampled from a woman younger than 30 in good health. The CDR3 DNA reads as TGTGCCAGCAGTTTACCAAGGGTTATTGGCGGGGAGCTGTTTTTT. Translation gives CASSLPRVIGGELFF.